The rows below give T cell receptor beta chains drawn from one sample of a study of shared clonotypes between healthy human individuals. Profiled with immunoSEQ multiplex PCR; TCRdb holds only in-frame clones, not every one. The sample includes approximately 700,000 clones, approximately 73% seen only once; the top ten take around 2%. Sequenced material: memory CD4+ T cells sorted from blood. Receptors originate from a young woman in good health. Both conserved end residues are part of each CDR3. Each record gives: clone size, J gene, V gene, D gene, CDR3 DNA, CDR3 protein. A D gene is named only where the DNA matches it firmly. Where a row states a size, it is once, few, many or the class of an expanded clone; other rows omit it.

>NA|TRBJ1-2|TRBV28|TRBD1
TGTGCCAGCAAGACTGCCCAGGGGGTAAACTATGGCTACACCTTC
CASKTAQGVNYGYTF
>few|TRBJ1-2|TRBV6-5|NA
TGTGCCAGCAGTTACCGGACATCCGACTATGGCTACACCTTC
CASSYRTSDYGYTF
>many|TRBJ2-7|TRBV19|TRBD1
TGTGCCAGTAGTAGAATACCGGCGCTGGACAGGGGGCGTAACTACGAGCAGTACTTC
CASSRIPALDRGRNYEQYF
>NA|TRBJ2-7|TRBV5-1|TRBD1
TGCGCCAGCAGTCGACAGGGGAGAGGACACGAGCAGTACTTC
CASSRQGRGHEQYF
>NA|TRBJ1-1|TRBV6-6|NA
TGTGCCAGCAGTTCCCCAGGGCTTTCGAACACTGAAGCTTTCTTT
CASSSPGLSNTEAFF
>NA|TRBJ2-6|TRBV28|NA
TGTGCCAGCAGTTTCTCAGGGTACGGGGCCAACGTCCTGACTTTC
CASSFSGYGANVLTF
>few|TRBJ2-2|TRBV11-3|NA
TGTGCCAGCAGCTTAGATCTGGGGGCTACGGGGGAGCTGTTTTTT
CASSLDLGATGELFF
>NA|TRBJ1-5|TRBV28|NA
TGTGCCAGCGGGGATAGCAATCAGCCCCAGCATTTT
CASGDSNQPQHF
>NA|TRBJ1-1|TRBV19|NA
TGTGCCACCAGACTTCGTGGCACTGAAGCTTTCTTT
CATRLRGTEAFF
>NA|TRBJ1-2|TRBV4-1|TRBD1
TGCGCCAGCAGCCAAGTAGGAGTAACAGGGGAGGCTAACTATGGCTACACCTTC
CASSQVGVTGEANYGYTF
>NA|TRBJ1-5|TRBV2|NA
TGTGCCAGCAGTGAAGCACCAAAGGCAGGGGCTTCTCCCCAGCATTTT
CASSEAPKAGASPQHF
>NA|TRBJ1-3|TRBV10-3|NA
TGTGCCATCAGCTATTACGGAAACACCATATATTTT
CAISYYGNTIYF
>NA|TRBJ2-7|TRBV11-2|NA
TGTGCCAGCAGCTCGGAGTTGTCGGGTTCCTACGAGCAGTACTTC
CASSSELSGSYEQYF
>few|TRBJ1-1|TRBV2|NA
TGTGCCAGCAGTGACGGGGGGGGAATGAACACTGAAGCTTTCTTT
CASSDGGGMNTEAFF
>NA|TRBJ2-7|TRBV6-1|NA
TGTGCCACCCAGAGTATGACAGCCTCCTACGAGCAGTACTTC
CATQSMTASYEQYF
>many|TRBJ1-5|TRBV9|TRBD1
TGTGCCAGCCGACCCCCGGACAGGTTGAATCAACAGCCCCAGCATTTT
CASRPPDRLNQQPQHF
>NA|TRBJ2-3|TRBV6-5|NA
TGTGCCAGCAGTCGCGGGGACACAGATACGCAGTATTTT
CASSRGDTDTQYF
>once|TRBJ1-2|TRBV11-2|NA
TGTGCCAGCAGGCAACCAGGGGTCGACTATGGCTACACCTTC
CASRQPGVDYGYTF
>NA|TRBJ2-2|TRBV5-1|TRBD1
TGCGCCAGCAGCATGGGACAGGGGGCCCCCGGGGAGCTGTTTTTT
CASSMGQGAPGELFF
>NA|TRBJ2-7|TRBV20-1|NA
TGCAGTGCCTCTGACAACTACGAGCAGTACTTC
CSASDNYEQYF
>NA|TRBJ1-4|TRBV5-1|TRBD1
TGCGCCAGCAGCCCCGACAGGGTACTTGAAAAACTGTTTTTT
CASSPDRVLEKLFF
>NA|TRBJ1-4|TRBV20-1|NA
TGCAGTGCTGGCCCGGGCGAAAAACTGTTTTTT
CSAGPGEKLFF
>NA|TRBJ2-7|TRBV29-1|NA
TGCAGCGTTGTAGGGGGGCCTAGGACCTACGAGCAGTACTTC
CSVVGGPRTYEQYF
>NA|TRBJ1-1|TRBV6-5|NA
TGTGCCAGCAGTTACGCGTGGACAAACGCGGAAGCTTTCTTT
CASSYAWTNAEAFF
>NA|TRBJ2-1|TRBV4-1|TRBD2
TGCGCCAGCAGCCAAGATTACCGGACTAGCGGCTCCTACAATGAGCAGTTCTTC
CASSQDYRTSGSYNEQFF
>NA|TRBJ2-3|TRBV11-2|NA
TGTGCCAGCAGTCAGCGGGCAGATACGCAGTATTTT
CASSQRADTQYF
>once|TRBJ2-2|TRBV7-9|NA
TGTGCCAGCAGCCCACAGGGGAACACCGGGGAGCTGTTTTTT
CASSPQGNTGELFF
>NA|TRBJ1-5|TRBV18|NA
TGTGCCAGCTCCTCTGACAGAGAATATCAGCCCCAGCATTTT
CASSSDREYQPQHF
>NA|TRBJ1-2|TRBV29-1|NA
TGCAGCGTTGGACAGGCTAACTATGGCTACACCTTC
CSVGQANYGYTF
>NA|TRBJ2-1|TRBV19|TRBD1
TGTGCCAGTCAAGATCAGGGGGCCTCCTACAATGAGCAGTTCTTC
CASQDQGASYNEQFF